The next 14 T cell receptor beta chains were all read from a single sample in a study of T cell responses to AZD1222 COVID-19 vaccine. Here immunoSEQ multiplex PCR was the method, and the copy in TCRdb shows in-frame clones only, minus some. The profile covers about 130,000 clones, with 92% appearing a single time and 1.5% to 2% taken by the ten largest. The specimen comprised peripheral blood, sampled on day 0 of AZD1222 vaccination. Receptor source: an adult in good health.

The chain employs TRBV5-1 and TRBJ1-2; D uncertain. Per the germline V gene, CDR1 is SGHRS and CDR2 is YFSETQ. The CDR3 runs 14 residues. V lost 1 base and J 0 bases, leaving 7 bases between the germline ends. CDR3 bases: TGCGCCAGCAGCTTGACAGCGACTAACTATGGCTACACCTTC. Translated, it gives CASSLTATNYGYTF.

The chain carries TRBV29-1 and TRBJ2-7, with D possibly being TRBD1 (5 bases). Germline V gene lookup returns CDR1 SQVTM and CDR2 ANQGSEA. CDR3 length: 13 residues. V lost 4 bases to trimming and J lost 0 bases, with 10 bases between them. CDR3 protein: CSVAGLSSYEQYF. CDR3 nucleotide sequence: TGCAGCGTTGCAGGGCTCAGCTCCTACGAGCAGTACTTC.

J is TRBJ1-2 and V is TRBV4-2; D ambiguous. V was shortened by 0 bases and J by 4 bases, with 9 bases between the two germline ends. This CDR3 region has 14 residues. In germline, CDR1 is LGHNA, CDR2 YNFKEQ. The CDR3 nucleotides read TGTGCCAGCAGCCAAGATCTCGTAGGCTATGGCTACACCTTC. Amino acid sequence: CASSQDLVGYGYTF.

The chain couples TRBV5-1 to TRBJ1-2; D call uncertain. V was clipped by 0 bases and J by 0 bases, with 6 bases between them. The CDR3 is 14 residues long. Germline CDR1 reads SGHRS; CDR2 reads YFSETQ. The CDR3: CASSLDRTNYGYTF. Here the CDR3 DNA reads TGCGCCAGCAGCTTGGACCGTACTAACTATGGCTACACCTTC.

This sequence joins TRBV19 and TRBJ2-1, with TRBD2 matching 11 bases. Germline values: CDR1 LNHDA, CDR2 SQIVND (reference sequence). The J segment lost 0 bases and the V segment lost 7 bases, leaving 5 bases of the junction unmatched. CDR3 length: 16 residues. CDR3 in amino acids: CASNRLAGSSYNEQFF. As DNA, the CDR3 is TGTGCCAGTAATAGACTAGCGGGGAGCTCCTACAATGAGCAGTTCTTC.

V and J are TRBV11-2 and TRBJ1-1; D is unclear. V was clipped by 2 bases and J by 12 bases, with 7 bases between them. The germline gives CDR1 SGHAT, CDR2 FQNNGV. This CDR3 contains 10 residues. This chain's CDR3 is CASSLTSPFF. The CDR3 nucleotides are TGTGCCAGCAGCTTAACCTCTCCTTTCTTT. Complete variable domain (other parts from reference TRBV11-2 and TRBJ1-1): EAGVAQSPRYKIIEKRQSVAFWCNPISGHATLYWYQQILGQGPKLLIQFQNNGVVDDSQLPKDRFSAERLKGVDSTLKIQPAKLEDSAVYLCASSLTSPFFGQGTRLTVV.

V is TRBV7-6 and J is TRBJ1-2; D is ambiguous. V was cut by 1 base and J by 1 base, with 16 bases left in between. CDR1 is SGHVS and CDR2 is FNYEAQ in the germline V gene. The CDR3 runs to 17 residues. CDR3 DNA sequence: TGTGCCAGCAGCTTAGACGAGTCCTTCGGGGTTAACTATGGCTACACCTTC. It translates to CASSLDESFGVNYGYTF.

V and J are TRBV15 and TRBJ2-7; a weak D match, TRBD1 (6 bases). CDR1 is LNHNV and CDR2 is YYDKDF in the germline V gene (reference sequence). This CDR3 contains 16 residues. V dropped 0 bases and J dropped 4 bases, with 16 bases sitting between them. The CDR3 DNA reads TGTGCCACCAGCAGAGATTTGTCCAGGGGACGATACGAGCAGTACTTC. This translates into CATSRDLSRGRYEQYF.

J is TRBJ1-2 and V is TRBV6-4; TRBD1 is a possible D gene (5 bases). Germline V CDR1 and CDR2: MRHNA, SNTAGT. Trimming shortened V by 0 bases and J by 1 base, and 6 bases separated the two germline ends. The CDR3 is 14 amino acids. As DNA, the CDR3 is TGTGCCAGCAGTGACTCGACAGTTAACTATGGCTACACCTTC. It is translated as CASSDSTVNYGYTF.

This rearrangement joins TRBV6-2 or TRBV6-3 to TRBJ2-7; TRBD1 or TRBD2 may be the D gene (5 bases each). The V and J ends lost 6 bases and 0 bases respectively, with 12 bases between them. The CDR3 covers 14 residues. The germline V gene encodes CDR1 MNHEY and CDR2 SVGEGT. The CDR3: CASSRDVSSYEQYF. CDR3 nucleotide sequence: TGTGCCAGCAGCCGGGACGTAAGCTCCTACGAGCAGTACTTC.

This clone was seen a single time. The chain uses TRBV28 and TRBJ1-5; a weak D match, TRBD1 (5 bases). This CDR3 is 14 amino acids long. V was cut by 7 bases and J by 5 bases, with 15 bases left in between. Germline CDR1 reads MDHEN; CDR2 reads SYDVKM. CDR3 amino acids: CASTQVGDHQPQHF. In DNA, the CDR3 is TGTGCCAGCACCCAGGTAGGGGACCATCAGCCCCAGCATTTT.

A few counts support this clone. The chain couples TRBV10-3 to TRBJ1-3; a weak D match, TRBD1 (5 bases). V was trimmed by 4 bases and J by 0 bases, leaving 10 bases between them. The CDR3 is 15 amino acids. Germline lookup yields CDR1 ENHRY and CDR2 SYGVKD. The CDR3 region is CAISALTDSGNTIYF. DNA of the CDR3: TGTGCCATCAGTGCCCTGACAGACTCTGGAAACACCATATATTTT.

V is TRBV4-1 and J is TRBJ2-5, with D perhaps TRBD2 (5 bases). V was shortened by 1 base and J by 2 bases, with 14 bases between the two germline ends. The CDR3 totals 16 residues. CDR1 MGHRA and CDR2 YSYEKL come from the germline V gene. Here the CDR3 DNA reads TGCGCCAGCAGCCAAGCCCGGACTTTTGGGCAAGAGACCCAGTACTTC. Translating it yields CASSQARTFGQETQYF.

The chain recombines TRBV3-1 (or the pseudogene TRBV3-2) with TRBJ1-3; weak D call: TRBD1 (6 bases). Germline V gives CDR1 LGHDT, CDR2 YNNKEL (reference sequence). V was shortened by 5 bases and J by 4 bases, with 18 bases between the two germline ends. The CDR3 spans 16 residues. This CDR3 reads CASSLSSGTSGNTIYF. The CDR3 coding sequence is TGTGCCAGCAGCTTAAGTTCCGGGACAAGCGGAAACACCATATATTTT.